Listed below are T cell receptor beta chains from one sample, sequenced in a study of PD-L1 blockade in urothelial cancer. Clones were read by immunoSEQ multiplex PCR, and TCRdb kept only the in-frame ones, dropping some. The data show approximately 58,000 clones, with over 75% seen just once and 3.5% to 4.5% held by the top ten. Sequences were derived from PBMCs, sampled around atezolizumab (anti-PD-L1) treatment. All receptors derive from a man aged 70-80 years with urothelial cancer. CDR3s include the opening cysteine and the closing phenylalanine or tryptophan. The order of the fields is J gene, V gene, D gene, clone size, CDR3 protein, CDR3 DNA. D genes are given only for firm matches. The size of a clone is reported for some rows only, either as once, few or many, or as a class for expanded clones.

j_call: TRBJ2-3
v_call: TRBV2
d_call: -
clone_size: -
cdr3_aa: CASSGGVSTDTQYF
cdr3_nt: TGTGCCAGCAGTGGGGGGGTTAGCACAGATACGCAGTATTTT

j_call: TRBJ2-1
v_call: TRBV5-6
d_call: TRBD2
clone_size: -
cdr3_aa: CASSFGLAGVSSYNEQFF
cdr3_nt: TGTGCCAGCAGCTTCGGTCTAGCGGGAGTTTCCTCCTACAATGAGCAGTTCTTC

j_call: TRBJ2-2
v_call: TRBV9
d_call: -
clone_size: few
cdr3_aa: CASSVSASGDTGELFF
cdr3_nt: TGTGCCAGCAGCGTTTCAGCATCGGGGGACACCGGGGAGCTGTTTTTT

j_call: TRBJ1-1
v_call: TRBV5-1
d_call: TRBD1
clone_size: -
cdr3_aa: CASSSRQGVTEAFF
cdr3_nt: TGCGCCAGCAGCTCACGACAGGGCGTCACTGAAGCTTTCTTT

j_call: TRBJ2-4
v_call: TRBV27
d_call: -
clone_size: -
cdr3_aa: CASSLSAGVGNIQYF
cdr3_nt: TGTGCCAGCAGTTTATCGGCAGGGGTAGGAAACATTCAGTACTTC

j_call: TRBJ2-1
v_call: TRBV5-1
d_call: -
clone_size: -
cdr3_aa: CASSMTSVGEQFF
cdr3_nt: TGCGCCAGCAGCATGACTAGTGTGGGTGAGCAGTTCTTC

j_call: TRBJ1-2
v_call: TRBV19
d_call: -
clone_size: -
cdr3_aa: CASSILGQSPLGYTF
cdr3_nt: TGTGCCAGTAGTATACTCGGACAGTCCCCCCTGGGCTACACCTTC

j_call: TRBJ1-1
v_call: TRBV29-1
d_call: -
clone_size: -
cdr3_aa: CSVERDEENTEAFF
cdr3_nt: TGCAGCGTTGAGCGGGATGAGGAAAACACTGAAGCTTTCTTT

j_call: TRBJ1-2
v_call: TRBV10-3
d_call: -
clone_size: -
cdr3_aa: CAISESRDNGYTF
cdr3_nt: TGTGCCATCAGTGAGTCCCGGGACAATGGCTACACCTTC

j_call: TRBJ2-5
v_call: TRBV7-9
d_call: -
clone_size: -
cdr3_aa: CASSLGGRGYQETQYF
cdr3_nt: TGTGCCAGCAGCTTAGGCGGAAGGGGGTACCAAGAGACCCAGTACTTC

j_call: TRBJ1-2
v_call: TRBV19
d_call: -
clone_size: -
cdr3_aa: CASSEGGGYTF
cdr3_nt: TGTGCCAGTAGCGAGGGAGGGGGCTACACCTTC

j_call: TRBJ2-3
v_call: TRBV5-4
d_call: TRBD1
clone_size: -
cdr3_aa: CASSLRQGAAADTQYF
cdr3_nt: TGTGCCAGCAGCTTACGACAGGGAGCTGCCGCAGATACGCAGTATTTT

j_call: TRBJ1-5
v_call: TRBV19
d_call: -
clone_size: -
cdr3_aa: CASSMGGPDQPQHF
cdr3_nt: TGTGCCAGTAGCATGGGGGGACCTGATCAGCCCCAGCATTTT

j_call: TRBJ2-5
v_call: TRBV2
d_call: TRBD2
clone_size: -
cdr3_aa: CASSRGDGETQYF
cdr3_nt: TGTGCCAGCAGCCGGGGGGATGGAGAGACCCAGTACTTC

j_call: TRBJ2-1
v_call: TRBV15
d_call: -
clone_size: -
cdr3_aa: CATSSEGVASEQFF
cdr3_nt: TGTGCCACCAGCTCGGAGGGAGTAGCGTCTGAGCAGTTCTTC

j_call: TRBJ2-7
v_call: TRBV2
d_call: TRBD1
clone_size: few
cdr3_aa: CASREPGQGAREQYF
cdr3_nt: TGTGCCAGCAGGGAACCGGGACAGGGGGCGAGAGAGCAGTACTTC

j_call: TRBJ1-2
v_call: TRBV19
d_call: -
clone_size: few
cdr3_aa: CASSMGARVYGYTF
cdr3_nt: TGTGCCAGTAGTATGGGGGCGCGGGTCTATGGCTACACCTTC

j_call: TRBJ1-4
v_call: TRBV15
d_call: -
clone_size: -
cdr3_aa: CATSARQGSEKLFF
cdr3_nt: TGTGCCACCAGCGCGAGGCAGGGGTCTGAAAAACTGTTTTTT

j_call: TRBJ2-7
v_call: TRBV5-1
d_call: TRBD2
clone_size: once
cdr3_aa: CASSLALAGDIDEQYF
cdr3_nt: TGCGCCAGCAGCTTGGCACTAGCGGGAGATATCGACGAGCAGTACTTC

j_call: TRBJ2-3
v_call: TRBV5-4
d_call: TRBD2
clone_size: -
cdr3_aa: CASSPGGSGNRDTQYF
cdr3_nt: TGTGCCAGCAGCCCTGGTGGTAGCGGGAACCGAGATACGCAGTATTTT

j_call: TRBJ2-1
v_call: TRBV7-3
d_call: -
clone_size: -
cdr3_aa: CASSGQRGDEQFF
cdr3_nt: TGTGCCAGCAGCGGACAGAGGGGCGATGAGCAGTTCTTC

j_call: TRBJ1-1
v_call: TRBV7-2
d_call: -
clone_size: -
cdr3_aa: CASSPPIRTDNTEAFF
cdr3_nt: TGTGCCAGCAGCCCTCCTATAAGGACAGACAACACTGAAGCTTTCTTT

j_call: TRBJ2-1
v_call: TRBV7-9
d_call: TRBD2
clone_size: -
cdr3_aa: CASSSAPLSGGSSYNEQFF
cdr3_nt: TGTGCCAGCAGCTCCGCCCCCCTGAGCGGGGGCAGCTCCTACAATGAGCAGTTCTTC

j_call: TRBJ2-5
v_call: TRBV28
d_call: TRBD2
clone_size: -
cdr3_aa: CASTEQRELRETQYF
cdr3_nt: TGTGCCAGCACCGAACAGCGGGAGTTAAGAGAGACCCAGTACTTC

j_call: TRBJ1-1
v_call: TRBV18
d_call: -
clone_size: -
cdr3_aa: CASSLWQGLDTEAFF
cdr3_nt: TGTGCCAGCTCACTGTGGCAGGGTTTGGACACTGAAGCTTTCTTT

j_call: TRBJ2-3
v_call: TRBV18
d_call: TRBD1
clone_size: -
cdr3_aa: CASRDRGNTDTQYF
cdr3_nt: TGTGCCAGCCGGGACAGGGGAAACACAGATACGCAGTATTTT

j_call: TRBJ2-1
v_call: TRBV27
d_call: TRBD2
clone_size: -
cdr3_aa: CASSLVSLAGGRDNEQFF
cdr3_nt: TGTGCCAGCAGTTTAGTATCGCTAGCGGGAGGAAGGGACAATGAGCAGTTCTTC

j_call: TRBJ2-3
v_call: TRBV7-9
d_call: -
clone_size: -
cdr3_aa: CASSSHPEAGSTDTQYF
cdr3_nt: TGTGCCAGCAGCTCGCACCCAGAGGCGGGAAGCACAGATACGCAGTATTTT

j_call: TRBJ2-1
v_call: TRBV30
d_call: -
clone_size: -
cdr3_aa: CAWSVSTMARGYNEQFF
cdr3_nt: TGTGCCTGGAGTGTTTCTACGATGGCCAGAGGGTACAATGAGCAGTTCTTC

j_call: TRBJ2-1
v_call: TRBV6-5
d_call: TRBD2
clone_size: once
cdr3_aa: CASRGLAGVVEQFF
cdr3_nt: TGTGCCAGCAGGGGACTAGCGGGAGTAGTTGAGCAGTTCTTC

j_call: TRBJ2-3
v_call: TRBV27
d_call: TRBD1
clone_size: -
cdr3_aa: CASSLSPGLGGRTDTQYF
cdr3_nt: TGTGCCAGCAGTTTATCGCCCGGGCTAGGGGGCCGCACAGATACGCAGTATTTT

j_call: TRBJ2-3
v_call: TRBV5-1
d_call: TRBD1
clone_size: -
cdr3_aa: CASSDTRQGGADTQYF
cdr3_nt: TGCGCCAGCAGCGATACAAGACAGGGCGGCGCAGATACGCAGTATTTT

j_call: TRBJ1-1
v_call: TRBV4-1
d_call: -
clone_size: -
cdr3_aa: CASNQTPRMNTEAFF
cdr3_nt: TGCGCCAGCAACCAAACACCTCGCATGAACACTGAAGCTTTCTTT

j_call: TRBJ1-6
v_call: TRBV6-5
d_call: -
clone_size: -
cdr3_aa: CASRPAGENSPLHF
cdr3_nt: TGTGCCAGCAGGCCCGCTGGGGAGAATTCACCCCTCCACTTT

j_call: TRBJ1-2
v_call: TRBV13
d_call: TRBD1
clone_size: -
cdr3_aa: CASRLDRDGYTF
cdr3_nt: TGTGCCAGCAGGCTCGACAGGGATGGCTACACCTTC

j_call: TRBJ1-5
v_call: TRBV6-6
d_call: TRBD1
clone_size: -
cdr3_aa: CASSLLTGGDQPQHF
cdr3_nt: TGTGCCAGCAGCCTCCTTACAGGGGGCGATCAGCCCCAGCATTTT

j_call: TRBJ2-7
v_call: TRBV30
d_call: -
clone_size: -
cdr3_aa: CAWSVQSPEQYF
cdr3_nt: TGTGCCTGGAGTGTACAAAGTCCCGAGCAGTACTTC